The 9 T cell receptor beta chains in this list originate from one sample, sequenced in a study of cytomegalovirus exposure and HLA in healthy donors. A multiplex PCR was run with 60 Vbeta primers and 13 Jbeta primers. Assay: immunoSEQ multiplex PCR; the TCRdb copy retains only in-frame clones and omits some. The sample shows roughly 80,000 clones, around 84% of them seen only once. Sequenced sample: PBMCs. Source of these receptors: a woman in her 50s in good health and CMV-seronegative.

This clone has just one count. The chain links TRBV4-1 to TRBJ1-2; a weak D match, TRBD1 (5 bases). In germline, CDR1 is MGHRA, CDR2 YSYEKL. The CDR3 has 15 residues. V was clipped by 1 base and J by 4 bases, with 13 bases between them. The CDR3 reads CASSQGESGGYGYTF. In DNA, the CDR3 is TGCGCCAGCAGCCAAGGGGAGTCCGGGGGCTATGGCTACACCTTC.

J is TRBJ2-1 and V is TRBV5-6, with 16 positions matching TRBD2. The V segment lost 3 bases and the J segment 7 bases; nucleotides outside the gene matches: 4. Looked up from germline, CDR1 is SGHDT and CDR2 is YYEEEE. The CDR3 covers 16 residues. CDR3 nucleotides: TGTGCCAGCAGCTCCGGGACTAGCGGGAGGGGGAATGAGCAGTTCTTC. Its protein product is CASSSGTSGRGNEQFF.

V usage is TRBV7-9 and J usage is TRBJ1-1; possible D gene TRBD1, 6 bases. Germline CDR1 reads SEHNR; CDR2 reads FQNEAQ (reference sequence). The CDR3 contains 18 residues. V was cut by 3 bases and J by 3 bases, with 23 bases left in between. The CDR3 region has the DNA TGTGCCAGCAGCTTCCCTCCGGGGGGCCCCGGGGTGGACACTGAAGCTTTCTTT. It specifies CASSFPPGGPGVDTEAFF.

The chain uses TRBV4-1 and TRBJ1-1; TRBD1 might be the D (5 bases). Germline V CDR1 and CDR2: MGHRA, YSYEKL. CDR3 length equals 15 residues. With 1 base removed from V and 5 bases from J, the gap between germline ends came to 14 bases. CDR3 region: CASSQVVGLGTEAFF. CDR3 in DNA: TGCGCCAGCAGCCAAGTGGTGGGGCTGGGGACTGAAGCTTTCTTT.

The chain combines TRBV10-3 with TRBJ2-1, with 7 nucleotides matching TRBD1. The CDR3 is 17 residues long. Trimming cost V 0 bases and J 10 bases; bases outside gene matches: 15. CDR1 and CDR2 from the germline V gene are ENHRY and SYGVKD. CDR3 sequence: CAISESTGPGQPLEQFF. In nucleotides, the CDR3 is TGTGCCATCAGTGAGTCTACCGGCCCGGGACAGCCTTTAGAGCAGTTCTTC.

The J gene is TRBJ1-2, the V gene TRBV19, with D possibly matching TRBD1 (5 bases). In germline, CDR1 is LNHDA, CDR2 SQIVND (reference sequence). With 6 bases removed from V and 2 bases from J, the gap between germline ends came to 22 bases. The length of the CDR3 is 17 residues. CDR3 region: CASSRRHIRAGNYGYTF. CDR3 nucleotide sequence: TGTGCCAGTAGCAGACGACATATCCGCGCAGGGAACTATGGCTACACCTTC.

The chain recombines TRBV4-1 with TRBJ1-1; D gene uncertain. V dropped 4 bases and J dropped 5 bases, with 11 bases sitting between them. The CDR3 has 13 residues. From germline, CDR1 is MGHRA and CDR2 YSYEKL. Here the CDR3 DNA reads TGCGCCAGCAGCCCCCGGGAAGGTACTGAAGCTTTCTTT. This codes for CASSPREGTEAFF.

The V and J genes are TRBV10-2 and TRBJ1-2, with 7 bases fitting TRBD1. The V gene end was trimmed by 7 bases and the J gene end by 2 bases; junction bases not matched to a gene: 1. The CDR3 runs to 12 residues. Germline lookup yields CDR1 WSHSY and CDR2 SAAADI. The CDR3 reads CASTDRNYGYTF. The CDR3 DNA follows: TGCGCCAGCACGGACAGGAACTATGGCTACACCTTC.

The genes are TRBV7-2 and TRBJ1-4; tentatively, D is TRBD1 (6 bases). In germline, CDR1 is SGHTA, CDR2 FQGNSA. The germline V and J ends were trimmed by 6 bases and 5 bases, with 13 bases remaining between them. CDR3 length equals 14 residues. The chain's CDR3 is CASRPQGGNEKLFF. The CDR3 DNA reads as TGTGCCAGCAGACCACAGGGTGGGAATGAAAAACTGTTTTTT.